This T cell receptor beta chain is from a study of immune cell composition in non-small cell lung cancer. About the research overall: Most cases were lung adenocarcinoma or squamous cell carcinoma. Study outcomes and limitations: Squamous lung tumours showed higher top 10 clone scores and clonality than adenocarcinomas.

Clones were sequenced by immunoSEQ multiplex PCR, and TCRdb holds only the in-frame ones, with some missing. The top ten clones hold more than 7% of a sample with 9,000 to 10,000 clones, 65% to 80% of them seen once. Notes on this clone: What it binds is not known.

V gave up 0 bases and J gave up 7 bases, with 11 bases separating them. This CDR3 is built from 14 residues. CDR1 and CDR2 from the germline V gene are SGHDT and YYEEEE. This TCR was recovered from a human donor with non-small cell lung cancer. The rearrangement links TRBV5-6 to TRBJ1-5; no firm D call. Sequenced input: lung tumor tissue. CDR3 DNA: TGTGCCAGCAGCTTGGTGTCTTCCGGGCAGCCCCAGCATTTT. It is translated as CASSLVSSGQPQHF.